A selection of T cell receptor beta chains follows, all from one sample in a study of blood T cell repertoires in COVID-19. Generated by immunoSEQ multiplex PCR, the TCRdb table keeps only in-frame clones and is missing some. The data hold approximately 13,000 clones, with roughly 73% observed a single time. Sequencing input: peripheral blood. These receptors were obtained from a boy between 2 and 15 years old with active or convalescent COVID-19. The CDR3 runs from the conserved cysteine through the conserved F or W. D genes are given only for firm matches. Clone size is not always given. Where it is, it says once, few, many or a class for expanded clones.

NA	TRBJ2-3	TRBV6-2/TRBV6-3	NA	CASSSLQGPSLTDTQYF	TGTGCCAGCAGTAGCCTACAGGGCCCTTCTCTTACAGATACGCAGTATTTT
NA	TRBJ1-1	TRBV7-2	NA	CASSSAPVQYRVMNTEAFF	TGTGCCAGCAGCTCGGCCCCAGTACAGTACAGGGTCATGAACACTGAAGCTTTCTTT
NA	TRBJ1-3	TRBV2	NA	CASGSVHGNTIYF	TGTGCCAGCGGCAGTGTTCATGGAAACACCATATATTTT
few	TRBJ2-7	TRBV2	TRBD1	CASSYIPGQVNSYEQYF	TGTGCCAGCAGTTACATACCGGGACAGGTGAACTCCTACGAGCAGTACTTC
NA	TRBJ1-1	TRBV27	NA	CASSFFRYTEAFF	TGTGCCAGCAGTTTTTTCCGGTACACTGAAGCTTTCTTT
NA	TRBJ2-3	TRBV6-5	NA	CATSASGNTDTQYF	TGTGCCACCAGCGCCAGCGGAAACACAGATACGCAGTATTTT
NA	TRBJ2-2	TRBV11-2	TRBD2	CASSNPTSGGHRGELFF	TGTGCCAGCAGCAACCCTACTAGCGGGGGACACCGCGGGGAGCTGTTTTTT
NA	TRBJ2-4	TRBV6-1	TRBD2	CASSDGGAGVPKNIQYF	TGTGCCAGCAGTGACGGGGGGGCAGGGGTTCCCAAAAACATTCAGTACTTC
NA	TRBJ1-4	TRBV28	NA	CASSFAGEVNEKLFF	TGTGCCAGCAGTTTTGCAGGGGAAGTTAATGAAAAACTGTTTTTT
NA	TRBJ2-5	TRBV3-1/TRBV3-2	TRBD1	CASSHPEGRGWETQYF	TGTGCCAGCAGCCATCCCGAGGGCAGGGGGTGGGAGACCCAGTACTTC
once	TRBJ2-2	TRBV6-5	NA	CASSYAGIGELFF	TGTGCCAGCAGTTACGCGGGGATCGGGGAGCTGTTTTTT
NA	TRBJ1-6	TRBV30	NA	CAWKVSSYNSPLHF	TGTGCCTGGAAAGTCAGCTCCTATAATTCACCCCTCCACTTT
NA	TRBJ1-2	TRBV14	TRBD1	CASSQDRVRGYTF	TGTGCCAGCAGCCAGGACAGGGTTCGGGGCTACACCTTC
NA	TRBJ1-5	TRBV18	NA	CASSLGTINQPQHF	TGTGCCAGCTCTCTCGGGACTATCAATCAGCCCCAGCATTTT
few	TRBJ2-1	TRBV4-2	TRBD2	CASSQRTSGGGFPEQFF	TGTGCCAGCAGCCAAAGGACTAGCGGGGGGGGCTTCCCTGAGCAGTTCTTC
NA	TRBJ2-3	TRBV29-1	TRBD2	CSVETAHSGRSDTQYF	TGCAGCGTTGAGACAGCTCATAGCGGGAGATCAGATACGCAGTATTTT
NA	TRBJ2-5	TRBV5-8	NA	CASSLDPGLETQYF	TGTGCCAGCAGCTTGGATCCAGGGTTGGAGACCCAGTACTTC
NA	TRBJ1-6	TRBV7-9	NA	CASSPVQGNSPLHF	TGTGCCAGCAGTCCCGTACAGGGAAATTCACCCCTCCACTTT
NA	TRBJ2-5	TRBV27	TRBD1	CASSGIGQGQETQYF	TGTGCCAGCAGTGGCATAGGACAGGGCCAAGAGACCCAGTACTTC
NA	TRBJ2-7	TRBV7-2	NA	CASSSTSFYEQYF	TGTGCCAGCAGCTCAACTAGCTTCTACGAGCAGTACTTC
medium-sized	TRBJ1-6	TRBV5-5	TRBD1	CASSSRQGRVWGNSPLHF	TGTGCCAGCAGCTCTAGACAGGGAAGGGTTTGGGGTAATTCACCCCTCCACTTT
NA	TRBJ1-1	TRBV18	TRBD1	CASSRIRGTGNTEAFF	TGTGCCAGCTCACGGATCCGAGGGACAGGGAACACTGAAGCTTTCTTT
NA	TRBJ1-1	TRBV7-2	NA	CASSLSELAGWNTEAFF	TGTGCCAGCAGCTTATCAGAGTTGGCAGGGTGGAACACTGAAGCTTTCTTT
NA	TRBJ2-7	TRBV14	TRBD1	CASSLRGQGTYEQYF	TGTGCCAGCAGCCTCCGGGGACAGGGGACATACGAGCAGTACTTC
NA	TRBJ1-2	TRBV12-3/TRBV12-4	NA	CASTSPGFGYTF	TGTGCCAGCACCTCTCCGGGGTTTGGCTACACCTTC
NA	TRBJ2-6	TRBV6-5	TRBD1	CASRTGGSGANVLTF	TGTGCCAGCAGAACAGGGGGCTCTGGGGCCAACGTCCTGACTTTC
NA	TRBJ2-5	TRBV5-1	NA	CASSFPRGVSETQYF	TGCGCCAGCAGCTTCCCTAGAGGTGTGTCGGAGACCCAGTACTTC
NA	TRBJ2-5	TRBV11-2	TRBD2	CASTTSGDEETQYF	TGTGCCAGCACAACTAGCGGCGACGAAGAGACCCAGTACTTC
NA	TRBJ2-3	TRBV5-1	TRBD2	CASSSSPTSLLTDTQYF	TGCGCCAGCAGCTCCTCCCCGACTAGCCTCCTCACAGATACGCAGTATTTT